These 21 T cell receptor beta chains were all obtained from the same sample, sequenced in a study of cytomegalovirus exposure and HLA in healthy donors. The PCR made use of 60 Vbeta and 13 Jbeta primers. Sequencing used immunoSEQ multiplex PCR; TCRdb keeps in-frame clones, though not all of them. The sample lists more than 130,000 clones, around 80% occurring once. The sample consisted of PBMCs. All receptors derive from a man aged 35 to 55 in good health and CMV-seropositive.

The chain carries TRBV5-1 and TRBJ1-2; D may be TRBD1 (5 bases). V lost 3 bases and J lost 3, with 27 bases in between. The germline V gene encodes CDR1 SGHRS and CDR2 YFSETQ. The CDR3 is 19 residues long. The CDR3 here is CASSSRPGRTKGEDYGYTF. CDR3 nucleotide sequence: TGCGCCAGCAGCTCCCGGCCGGGGAGGACTAAAGGGGAGGACTATGGCTACACCTTC.

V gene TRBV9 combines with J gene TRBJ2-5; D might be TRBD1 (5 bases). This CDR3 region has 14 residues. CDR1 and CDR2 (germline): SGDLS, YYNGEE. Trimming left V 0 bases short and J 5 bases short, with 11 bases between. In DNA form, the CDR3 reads TGTGCCAGCAGCGTAGATCAGGGTTGGGAGACCCAGTACTTC. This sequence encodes CASSVDQGWETQYF.

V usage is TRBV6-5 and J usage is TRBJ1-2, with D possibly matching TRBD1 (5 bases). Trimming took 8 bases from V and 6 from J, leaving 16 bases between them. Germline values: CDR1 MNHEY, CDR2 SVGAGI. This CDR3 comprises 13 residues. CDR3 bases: TGTGCCAGCGGCAGTTACCAGGGAAATGGCTACACCTTC. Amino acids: CASGSYQGNGYTF.

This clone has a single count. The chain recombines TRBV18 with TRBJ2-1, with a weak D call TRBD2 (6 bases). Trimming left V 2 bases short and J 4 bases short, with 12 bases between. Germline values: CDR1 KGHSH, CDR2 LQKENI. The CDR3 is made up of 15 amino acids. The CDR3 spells CASSPDLGGYNEQFF. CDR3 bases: TGTGCCAGCTCACCAGATTTGGGAGGATACAATGAGCAGTTCTTC.

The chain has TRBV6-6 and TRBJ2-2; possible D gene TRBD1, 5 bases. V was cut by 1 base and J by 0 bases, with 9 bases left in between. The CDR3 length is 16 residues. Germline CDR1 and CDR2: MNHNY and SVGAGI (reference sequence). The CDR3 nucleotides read TGTGCCAGCAGTTACTATCAGGGATCGAACACCGGGGAGCTGTTTTTT. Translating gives CASSYYQGSNTGELFF.

CDR3 region: CASSFGWGQDSYEQYF. DNA of the CDR3: TGTGCCAGCAGCTTCGGGTGGGGCCAGGACAGCTACGAGCAGTACTTC. The genes are TRBV7-8 and TRBJ2-7; TRBD1 might be the D (6 bases). The CDR3 covers 16 residues. CDR1 and CDR2 from the germline V gene are SGHVS and FQNEAQ. Trimming took 3 bases from V and 3 from J, leaving 18 bases between them.

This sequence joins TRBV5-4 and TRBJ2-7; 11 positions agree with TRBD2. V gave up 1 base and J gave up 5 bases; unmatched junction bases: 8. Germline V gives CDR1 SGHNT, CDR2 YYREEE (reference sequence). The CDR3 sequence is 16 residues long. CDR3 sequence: CASSLRISGGADEQYF. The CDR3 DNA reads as TGTGCCAGCAGCTTGAGAATTAGCGGGGGGGCGGACGAGCAGTACTTC.

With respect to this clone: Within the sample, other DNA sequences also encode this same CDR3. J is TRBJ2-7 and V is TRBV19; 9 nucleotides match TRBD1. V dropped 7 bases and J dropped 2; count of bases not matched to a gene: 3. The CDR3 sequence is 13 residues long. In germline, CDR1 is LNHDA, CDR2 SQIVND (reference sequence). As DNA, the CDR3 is TGTGCCAGTAAAGGGACAGGGACCTACGAGCAGTACTTC. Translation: CASKGTGTYEQYF.

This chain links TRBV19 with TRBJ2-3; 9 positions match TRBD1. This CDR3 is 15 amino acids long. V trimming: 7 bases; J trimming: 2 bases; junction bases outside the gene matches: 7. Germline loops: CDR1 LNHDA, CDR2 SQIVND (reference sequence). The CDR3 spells CASTTGQGITDTQYF. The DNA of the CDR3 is TGTGCCAGTACTACAGGACAGGGGATCACAGATACGCAGTATTTT.

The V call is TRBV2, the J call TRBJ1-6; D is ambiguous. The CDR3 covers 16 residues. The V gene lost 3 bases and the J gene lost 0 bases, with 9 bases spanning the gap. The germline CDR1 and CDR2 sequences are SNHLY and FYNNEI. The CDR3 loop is CASSEETASYNSPLHF. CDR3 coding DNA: TGTGCCAGCAGTGAGGAGACGGCCTCCTATAATTCACCCCTCCACTTT.

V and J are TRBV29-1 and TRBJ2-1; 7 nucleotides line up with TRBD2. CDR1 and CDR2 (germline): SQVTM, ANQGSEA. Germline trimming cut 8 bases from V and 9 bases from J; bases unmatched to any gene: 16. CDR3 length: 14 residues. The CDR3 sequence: CSFLTSPGLVEQFF. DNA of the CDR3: TGCAGCTTTTTGACTTCGCCCGGACTAGTTGAGCAGTTCTTC.

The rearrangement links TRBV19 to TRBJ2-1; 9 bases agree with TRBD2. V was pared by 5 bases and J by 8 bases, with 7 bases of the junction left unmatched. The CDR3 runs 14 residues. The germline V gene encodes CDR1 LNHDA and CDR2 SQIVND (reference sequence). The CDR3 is CASSRRGGPDEQFF. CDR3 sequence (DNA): TGTGCCAGTAGTCGGCGGGGGGGCCCCGATGAGCAGTTCTTC.

In DNA, the CDR3 is TGTGCCAGCAGCTTGGGGGGAGGGGGCTACGAGCAGTACTTC. Protein sequence: CASSLGGGGYEQYF. The chain is built from TRBV5-4 and TRBJ2-7, with D possibly being TRBD2 (7 bases). V lost 0 bases and J lost 3, with 10 bases in between. In germline, CDR1 is SGHNT, CDR2 YYREEE (reference sequence). The CDR3 has 14 residues.

In DNA, the CDR3 is TGTGCCAGCAGGTTACAGGGGGGGAGCTCCTACGAGCAGTACTTC. Translation: CASRLQGGSSYEQYF. The J gene is TRBJ2-7, the V gene TRBV2; D may be TRBD1 (8 bases). The germline V gene has CDR1 SNHLY and CDR2 FYNNEI. The CDR3 is made up of 15 amino acids. Trimming removed 6 bases from V and 0 bases from J, with 15 bases in between.

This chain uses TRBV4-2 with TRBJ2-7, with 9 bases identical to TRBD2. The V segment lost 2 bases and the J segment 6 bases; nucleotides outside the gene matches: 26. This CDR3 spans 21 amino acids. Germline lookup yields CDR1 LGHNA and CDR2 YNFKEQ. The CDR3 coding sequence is TGTGCCAGCAGCCAATTTGTAAAGAGGGGTGGGATGGGTAGCGGGAGTATCGAGCAGTACTTC. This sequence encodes CASSQFVKRGGMGSGSIEQYF.

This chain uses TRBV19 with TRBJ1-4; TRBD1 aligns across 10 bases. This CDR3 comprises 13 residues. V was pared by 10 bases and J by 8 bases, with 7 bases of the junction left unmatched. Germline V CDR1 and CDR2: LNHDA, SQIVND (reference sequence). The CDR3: CATVGTGVEKLFF. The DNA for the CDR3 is TGTGCCACCGTGGGGACAGGGGTCGAAAAACTGTTTTTT.

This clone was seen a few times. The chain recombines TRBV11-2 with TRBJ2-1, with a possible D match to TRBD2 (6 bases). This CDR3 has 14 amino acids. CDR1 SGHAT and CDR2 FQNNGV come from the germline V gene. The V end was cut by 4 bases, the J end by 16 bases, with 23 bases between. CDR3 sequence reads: CASSSRDGTGLVFF. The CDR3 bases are TGTGCCAGCAGCTCGCGGGACGGGACCGGGCTTGTTTTCTTC.

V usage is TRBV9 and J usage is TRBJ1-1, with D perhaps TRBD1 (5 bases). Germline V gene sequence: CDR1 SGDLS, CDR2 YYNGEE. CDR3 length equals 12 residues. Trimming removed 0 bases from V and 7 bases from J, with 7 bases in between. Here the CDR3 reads CASSVEGREAFF. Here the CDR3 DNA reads TGTGCCAGCAGCGTAGAGGGGCGTGAAGCTTTCTTT.

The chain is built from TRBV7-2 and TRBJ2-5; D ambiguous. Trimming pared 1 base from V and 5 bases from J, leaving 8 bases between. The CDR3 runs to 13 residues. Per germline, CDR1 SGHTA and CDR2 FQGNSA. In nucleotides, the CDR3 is TGTGCCAGCAGCTTAGTTTCTCGGGAGACCCAGTACTTC. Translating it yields CASSLVSRETQYF.

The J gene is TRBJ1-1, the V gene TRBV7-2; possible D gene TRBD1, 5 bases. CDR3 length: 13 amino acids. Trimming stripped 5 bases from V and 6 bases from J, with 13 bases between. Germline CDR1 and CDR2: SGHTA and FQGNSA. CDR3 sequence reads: CASSPAWGAEAFF. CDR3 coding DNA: TGTGCCAGCAGCCCAGCATGGGGGGCTGAAGCTTTCTTT.

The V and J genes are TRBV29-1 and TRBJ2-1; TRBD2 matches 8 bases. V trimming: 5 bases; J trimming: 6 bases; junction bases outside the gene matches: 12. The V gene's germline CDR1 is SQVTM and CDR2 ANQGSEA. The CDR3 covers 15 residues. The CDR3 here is CSVIGPGGRANEQFF. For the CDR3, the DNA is TGCAGCGTTATTGGCCCGGGAGGGCGGGCCAATGAGCAGTTCTTC.